This TCR beta chain originates from a study of early T cells in non-severe SARS-CoV-2 infection. TCRdb called the 5' RACE reads again in MiXCR, with one record for every CDR3 protein. The sample includes under 60,000 distinct CDR3 sequences, around 10% of them seen just once. The CDR3 loop spans 12 amino acids. Germline CDR1 is SGHRS and CDR2 is YFSETQ. Deletions cut 4 bases from V and 5 bases from J, with 8 bases between. The rearrangement links TRBV5-1 to TRBJ2-3, with D perhaps matching TRBD2 (6 bases). The source was whole blood, collected at baseline. This clonotype originated in an adult who was a healthcare worker with PCR-confirmed SARS-CoV-2 infection or an uninfected control (not recorded which). The CDR3 region has the DNA TGCGCCAGCAGCCCAGCGGGAGATACGCAGTATTTT. Protein product: CASSPAGDTQYF.